This record concerns one T cell receptor (beta chain) sequence. This sample is part of a study of preoperative IRX-2 immunotherapy in early breast cancer. TCRdb's copy holds only in-frame clones and misses some; the assay was immunoSEQ multiplex PCR. Of 25,000 to 30,000 clones listed, 90% were seen once; the top ten hold 9.8%. Germline CDR1 reads SNHLY; CDR2 reads FYNNEI. The CDR3 has 11 amino acids. V dropped 6 bases and J dropped 6 bases, with 6 bases sitting between them. Treatment indicated: preoperative locoregional IRX-2 cytokine immunotherapy. Preoperative locoregional IRX-2 cytokine immunotherapy was tested in the phase Ib source study.

This specimen was taken from a patient treated with IRX-2 immunotherapy. This sequence was found in a human donor with breast cancer. The rearrangement links TRBV2 to TRBJ2-1; perhaps TRBD2 as D (5 bases). The CDR3 nucleotides read TGTGCCAGCAGGGACTTCAATGAGCAGTTCTTC. It specifies CASRDFNEQFF.